Presented here are 23 T cell receptor beta chains from one specimen sequenced in a study of T cell responses to AZD1222 COVID-19 vaccine. Repertoires were generated with immunoSEQ multiplex PCR, while TCRdb's copy carries only in-frame clones and drops some. This sample has 100,000 to 150,000 clones; more than 80% occur once, and the top ten carry approximately 4.7%. This sample comprised peripheral blood, obtained 28 days after the second AZD1222 dose. All receptors come from an adult who received the AZD1222 COVID-19 vaccine.

V gene TRBV5-1 combines with J gene TRBJ1-1; TRBD1 matches 10 bases. Germline V gives CDR1 SGHRS, CDR2 YFSETQ. CDR3 length equals 15 residues. V gave up 7 bases and J gave up 3 bases; unmatched junction bases: 9. CDR3: CASGPGQGPYTEAFF. The CDR3 nucleotides are TGCGCCAGCGGGCCGGGACAGGGGCCCTACACTGAAGCTTTCTTT.

This rearrangement joins TRBV7-9 to TRBJ1-1, with D possibly TRBD1 on 6 matching bases. The V gene's germline CDR1 is SEHNR and CDR2 FQNEAQ (reference sequence). The CDR3 spans 14 residues. Trimming took off 6 bases at V and 3 bases at J, with 14 bases between the two ends. CDR3 protein: CASRLQGSDTEAFF. The CDR3 DNA follows: TGTGCCAGCAGACTACAGGGAAGCGACACTGAAGCTTTCTTT. The whole variable domain, filled in from reference TRBV7-9 and TRBJ1-1, reads DTGVSQNPRHKITKRGQNVTFRCDPISEHNRLYWYRQTLGQGPEFLTYFQNEAQLEKSRLLSDRFSAERPKGSFSTLEIQRTEQGDSAMYLCASRLQGSDTEAFFGQGTRLTVV.

The chain has TRBV18 and TRBJ1-3; 7 nucleotides align to TRBD1. CDR3 size: 17 residues. Germline V gives CDR1 KGHSH, CDR2 LQKENI. Trimming at V came to 2 bases and at J to 2 bases, leaving 9 bases not matched to a gene. The CDR3 DNA reads TGTGCCAGCTCACCATTGTCCGCAGGGGGTGCTGGAAACACCATATATTTT. Protein: CASSPLSAGGAGNTIYF.

The chain uses TRBV5-1 and TRBJ2-6; 8 nucleotides line up with TRBD1. CDR3 size: 20 residues. J gave up 1 base and V 5 bases, and 17 bases lay outside the gene matches. Germline values: CDR1 SGHRS, CDR2 YFSETQ. CDR3 sequence: CASRWPPLGRGLSGANVLTF. The CDR3 coding sequence is TGCGCCAGCAGGTGGCCCCCACTGGGCAGGGGGCTATCTGGGGCCAACGTCCTGACTTTC.

This clone was detected once. The chain uses TRBV4-1 and TRBJ1-6; 10 bases are a match to TRBD1. Losses at the gene ends were 2 bases for V and 10 bases for J; bases not matched to a gene: 14. Germline assignment: CDR1 MGHRA and CDR2 YSYEKL. This CDR3 has 18 amino acids. CDR3: CASSQSGTGAGTQSPLHF. The CDR3 nucleotides read TGCGCCAGCAGCCAATCCGGGACAGGGGCGGGGACTCAATCACCCCTCCACTTT.

The V gene is TRBV7-6, the J gene TRBJ1-3; TRBD1 is a possible D gene (5 bases). There are 18 residues in the CDR3. Germline lookup yields CDR1 SGHVS and CDR2 FNYEAQ. The V and J ends lost 3 bases and 0 bases respectively, with 18 bases between them. Here the CDR3 DNA reads TGTGCCAGCAGCTTTTGGGGCAGACTAGATTTCTCTGGAAACACCATATATTTT. Its translation: CASSFWGRLDFSGNTIYF.

This clone appeared once. This chain uses TRBV6-6 with TRBJ2-2; 9 nucleotides match TRBD2. This CDR3 contains 17 residues. Germline CDR1 is MNHNY and CDR2 is SVGAGI (reference sequence). The ends lost 5 bases at V and 0 bases at J; junction bases unmatched: 7. The CDR3 nucleotides are TGTGCCAGCAGTCTTCGACTAGCGGTCCCGAACACCGGGGAGCTGTTTTTT. Amino acids: CASSLRLAVPNTGELFF.

This clone occurred once. The chain carries TRBV28 and TRBJ1-2, with a possible D match to TRBD1 (5 bases). Germline CDR1 is MDHEN and CDR2 is SYDVKM. The CDR3 runs to 15 residues. Trimming cost V 2 bases and J 2 bases, with 12 bases left between them. The CDR3 sequence is CASSLRQGNNYGYTF. CDR3 sequence (DNA): TGTGCCAGCAGTTTAAGGCAGGGTAACAACTATGGCTACACCTTC.

This clone has a handful of counts. This chain links TRBV7-9 with TRBJ2-6, with a weak D call TRBD1 (6 bases). CDR3 length: 15 residues. Germline V gene sequence: CDR1 SEHNR, CDR2 FQNEAQ (reference sequence). Trimming cost V 6 bases and J 2 bases, with 11 bases left between them. The DNA for the CDR3 is TGTGCCAGCAGGAGTACAGGGACTGGGGCCAACGTCCTGACTTTC. Translating gives CASRSTGTGANVLTF.

The gene calls are TRBV7-9 and TRBJ1-2; TRBD1 matches at 8 bases. Germline V gene lookup returns CDR1 SEHNR and CDR2 FQNEAQ (reference sequence). V gave up 3 bases and J gave up 6 bases; unmatched junction bases: 12. This CDR3 contains 16 residues. Written as DNA, the CDR3 is TGTGCCAGCAGCTTTATACGACGACAGGGGAGAGATGGCTACACCTTC. It translates to CASSFIRRQGRDGYTF.

Only one count was recorded for this clone. The chain couples TRBV4-1 to TRBJ2-7; 10 bases are shared with TRBD1. The trim removed 2 bases at V and 7 bases at J, leaving 11 bases unmatched. The CDR3 length is 16 residues. From germline, CDR1 is MGHRA and CDR2 YSYEKL. CDR3 coding DNA: TGCGCCAGCAGCCAATCGATAGACAGGGGGCGGAGTGAGCAGTACTTC. Its translation: CASSQSIDRGRSEQYF.

The rearrangement uses TRBV19 and TRBJ1-5, with D possibly being TRBD1 (6 bases). The germline gives CDR1 LNHDA, CDR2 SQIVND (reference sequence). The CDR3 totals 18 residues. V lost 5 bases and J 0 bases, leaving 20 bases between the germline ends. The CDR3 bases are TGTGCCAGTAGTGCAACTCTAACAGGGACGTATAGCAATCAGCCCCAGCATTTT. Residues: CASSATLTGTYSNQPQHF.

The CDR3, as DNA: TGTGCCAGCACCCCGGGCGGGGGGGCCTACGAGCAGTACTTC. Amino acid sequence: CASTPGGGAYEQYF. The chain links TRBV9 to TRBJ2-7; 9 bases are a match to TRBD2. From germline, CDR1 is SGDLS and CDR2 YYNGEE. V was clipped by 6 bases and J by 2 bases; unmatched bases: 6. The CDR3 is 14 residues long.

This clone was seen a few times. This chain joins TRBV15 and TRBJ2-5; D possibly corresponds to TRBD1 (5 bases). The V gene lost 2 bases and the J gene lost 2 bases, with 21 bases spanning the gap. The CDR3 extends over 18 amino acids. Germline lookup yields CDR1 LNHNV and CDR2 YYDKDF (reference sequence). Written as DNA, the CDR3 is TGTGCCACCAGCAGAAGCCAAATACAGGCGCCTAAACAAGAGACCCAGTACTTC. Amino acid sequence: CATSRSQIQAPKQETQYF.

This chain links TRBV29-1 with TRBJ1-1; D may be TRBD1 (6 bases). There are 13 residues in the CDR3. Germline assignment: CDR1 SQVTM and CDR2 ANQGSEA. V lost 7 bases to trimming and J lost 2 bases, with 14 bases between them. Here the CDR3 DNA reads TGCAGCGCAGGGGAGGGGATTAACACTGAAGCTTTCTTT. Encoded protein: CSAGEGINTEAFF.

The chain has TRBV14 and TRBJ1-2; D might be TRBD1 (6 bases). CDR3 length: 14 residues. V was trimmed by 2 bases and J by 8 bases, leaving 15 bases between them. Germline CDR1 SGHDN, CDR2 FVKESK. The CDR3 bases are TGTGCCAGCAGCCAAACATTACAGGGTGAAGGCTACACCTTC. Its translation: CASSQTLQGEGYTF. Supplemented by reference TRBV14 and TRBJ1-2, the full variable domain reads EAGVTQFPSHSVIEKGQTVTLRCDPISGHDNLYWYRRVMGKEIKFLLHFVKESKQDESGMPNNRFLAERTGGTYSTLKVQPAELEDSGVYFCASSQTLQGEGYTFGSGTRLTVV.

The chain uses TRBV5-1 and TRBJ2-3, with a tentative D call TRBD1 (6 bases). Germline V CDR1 and CDR2: SGHRS, YFSETQ. The CDR3 loop spans 15 amino acids. The ends were cut back, 0 bases at V and 2 bases at J, with 10 bases in the middle. The CDR3: CASSLDGQHTDTQYF. CDR3 DNA sequence: TGCGCCAGCAGCTTGGACGGACAGCACACAGATACGCAGTATTTT.

V is TRBV30 and J is TRBJ1-4, with 8 bases identical to TRBD1. The ends lost 1 base at V and 3 bases at J; junction bases unmatched: 4. CDR1 and CDR2 (germline): GTSNPN, SVGIG (reference sequence). The CDR3 is made up of 15 amino acids. CDR3 nucleotide sequence: TGTGCCTGGAGTGCCAAGACAGGGGCTAATGAAAAACTGTTTTTT. Its translation is CAWSAKTGANEKLFF.

This chain links TRBV5-6 with TRBJ2-7; D call uncertain. Germline V gene lookup returns CDR1 SGHDT and CDR2 YYEEEE. The CDR3 spans 14 residues. V was trimmed by 4 bases and J by 2 bases, leaving 13 bases between them. In nucleotides, the CDR3 is TGTGCCAGCAGCCCGTGGCAGACGACCTACGAGCAGTACTTC. Protein: CASSPWQTTYEQYF.

The chain uses TRBV27 and TRBJ2-1; 8 nucleotides align to TRBD2. Unmatched junction bases numbered 11, after V lost 8 bases and J lost 5 bases. Germline V gives CDR1 MNHEY, CDR2 SMNVEV (reference sequence). The CDR3 sequence is 15 residues long. In DNA form, the CDR3 reads TGTGCCAGCTCTCCGGGACTAGTTAAGAACAATGAGCAGTTCTTC. This gives the protein CASSPGLVKNNEQFF.

The chain has TRBV2 and TRBJ1-1, with D possibly matching TRBD1 (5 bases). Per the germline V gene, CDR1 is SNHLY and CDR2 is FYNNEI. V was shortened by 0 bases and J by 1 base, with 12 bases between the two germline ends. The length of the CDR3 is 16 residues. The CDR3 reads CASSEALIGANTEAFF. In DNA, the CDR3 is TGTGCCAGCAGTGAAGCGCTTATCGGGGCGAACACTGAAGCTTTCTTT. Drawing the rest from reference TRBV2 and TRBJ1-1, the complete variable domain is EPEVTQTPSHQVTQMGQEVILRCVPISNHLYFYWYRQILGQKVEFLVSFYNNEISEKSEIFDDQFSVERPDGSNFTLKIRSTKLEDSAMYFCASSEALIGANTEAFFGQGTRLTVV.

V usage is TRBV5-6 and J usage is TRBJ2-2; 7 nucleotides agree with TRBD1. The germline V gene encodes CDR1 SGHDT and CDR2 YYEEEE. CDR3 size: 17 residues. The J segment lost 1 base and the V segment lost 2 bases, leaving 8 bases of the junction unmatched. The CDR3 coding sequence is TGTGCCAGCAGCTTAGCCGGACAGGCTAAGAACACCGGGGAGCTGTTTTTT. Its translation: CASSLAGQAKNTGELFF.

Written as DNA, the CDR3 is TGTGCCAGCAGCCAAGGACCTGACGAGCAGTACTTC. This gives the protein CASSQGPDEQYF. The chain recombines TRBV4-2 with TRBJ2-7; D unclear. Germline V gene lookup returns CDR1 LGHNA and CDR2 YNFKEQ. Trimming took 1 base from V and 5 from J, leaving 6 bases between them. The CDR3 loop spans 12 amino acids.